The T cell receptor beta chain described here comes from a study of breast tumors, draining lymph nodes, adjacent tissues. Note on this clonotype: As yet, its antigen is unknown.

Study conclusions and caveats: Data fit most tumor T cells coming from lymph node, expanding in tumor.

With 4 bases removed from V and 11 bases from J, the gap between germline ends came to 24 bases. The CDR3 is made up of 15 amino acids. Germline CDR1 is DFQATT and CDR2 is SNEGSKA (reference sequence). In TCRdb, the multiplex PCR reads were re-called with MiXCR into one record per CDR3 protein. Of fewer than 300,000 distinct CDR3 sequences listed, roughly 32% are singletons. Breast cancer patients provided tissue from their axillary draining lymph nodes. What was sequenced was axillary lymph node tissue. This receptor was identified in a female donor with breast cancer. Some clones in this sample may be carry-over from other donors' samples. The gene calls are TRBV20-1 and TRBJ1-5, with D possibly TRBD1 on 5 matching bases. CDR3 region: CSATTSGRKKGTQHF. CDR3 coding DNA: TGCAGTGCTACGACTAGCGGGAGGAAAAAGGGGACCCAGCATTTT.